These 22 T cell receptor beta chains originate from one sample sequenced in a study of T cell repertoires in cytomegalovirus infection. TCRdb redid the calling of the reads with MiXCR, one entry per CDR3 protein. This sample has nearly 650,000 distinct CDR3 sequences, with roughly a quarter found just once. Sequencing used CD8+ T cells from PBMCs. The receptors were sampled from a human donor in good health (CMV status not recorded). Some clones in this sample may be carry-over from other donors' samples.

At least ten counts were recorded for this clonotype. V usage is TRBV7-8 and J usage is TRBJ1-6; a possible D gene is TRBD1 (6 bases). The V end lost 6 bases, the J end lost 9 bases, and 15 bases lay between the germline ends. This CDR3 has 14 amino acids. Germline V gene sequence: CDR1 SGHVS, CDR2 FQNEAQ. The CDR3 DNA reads TGTGCCAGCAGTACCGGGGGGGCGGGTTCACCCCTCCACTTT. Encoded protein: CASSTGGAGSPLHF.

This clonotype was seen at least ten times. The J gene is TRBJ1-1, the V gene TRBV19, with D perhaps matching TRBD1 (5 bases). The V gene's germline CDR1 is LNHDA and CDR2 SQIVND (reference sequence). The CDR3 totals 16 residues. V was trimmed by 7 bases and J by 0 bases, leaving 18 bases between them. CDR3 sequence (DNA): TGTGCCAGTACCCGCAGGGAGTTTATGATGAACACTGAAGCTTTCTTT. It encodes CASTRREFMMNTEAFF.

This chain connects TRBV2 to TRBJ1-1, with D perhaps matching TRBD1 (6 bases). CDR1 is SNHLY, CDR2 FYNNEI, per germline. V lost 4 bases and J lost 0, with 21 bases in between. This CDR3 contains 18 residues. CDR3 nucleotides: TGTGCCAGCAGTGCTCGGGGGGGGGGCGCCTACGTGAACACTGAAGCTTTCTTT. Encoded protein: CASSARGGGAYVNTEAFF.

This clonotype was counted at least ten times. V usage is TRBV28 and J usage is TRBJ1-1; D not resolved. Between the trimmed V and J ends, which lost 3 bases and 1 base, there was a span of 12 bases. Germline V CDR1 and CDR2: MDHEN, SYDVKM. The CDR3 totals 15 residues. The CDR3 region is CASSFFTRENTEAFF. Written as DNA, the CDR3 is TGTGCCAGCAGTTTTTTTACGAGAGAGAACACTGAAGCTTTCTTT.

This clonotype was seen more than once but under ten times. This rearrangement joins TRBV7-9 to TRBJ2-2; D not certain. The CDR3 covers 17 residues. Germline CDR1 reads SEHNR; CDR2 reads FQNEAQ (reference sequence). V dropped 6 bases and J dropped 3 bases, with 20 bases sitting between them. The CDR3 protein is CASRPPDTADYTGELFF. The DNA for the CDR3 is TGTGCCAGCAGGCCCCCGGATACAGCCGATTACACCGGGGAGCTGTTTTTT.

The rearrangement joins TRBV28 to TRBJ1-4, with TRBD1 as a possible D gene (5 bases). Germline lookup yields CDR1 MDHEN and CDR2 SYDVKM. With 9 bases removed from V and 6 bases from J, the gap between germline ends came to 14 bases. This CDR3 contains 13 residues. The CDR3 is CASGVGRDEKLFF. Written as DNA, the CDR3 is TGTGCCAGTGGAGTTGGCAGGGATGAAAAACTGTTTTTT.

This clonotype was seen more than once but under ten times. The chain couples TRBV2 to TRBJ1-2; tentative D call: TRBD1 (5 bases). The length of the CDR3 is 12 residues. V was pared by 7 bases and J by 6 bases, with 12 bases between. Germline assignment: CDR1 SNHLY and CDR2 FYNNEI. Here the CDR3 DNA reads TGTGCCAGCAATCAGGGACCTGATGGCTACACCTTC. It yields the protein CASNQGPDGYTF.

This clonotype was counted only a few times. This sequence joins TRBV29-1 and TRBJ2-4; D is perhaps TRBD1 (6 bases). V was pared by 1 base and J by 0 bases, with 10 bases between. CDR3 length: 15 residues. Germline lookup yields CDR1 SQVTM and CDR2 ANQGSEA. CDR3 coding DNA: TGCAGCGTTGAAGGGGGGCAGGTAGCCAAAAACATTCAGTACTTC. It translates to CSVEGGQVAKNIQYF. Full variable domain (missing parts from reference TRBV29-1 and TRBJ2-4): SAVISQKPSRDICQRGTSLTIQCQVDSQVTMMFWYRQQPGQSLTLIATANQGSEATYESGFVIDKFPISRPNLTFSTLTVSNMSPEDSSIYLCSVEGGQVAKNIQYFGAGTRLSVL.

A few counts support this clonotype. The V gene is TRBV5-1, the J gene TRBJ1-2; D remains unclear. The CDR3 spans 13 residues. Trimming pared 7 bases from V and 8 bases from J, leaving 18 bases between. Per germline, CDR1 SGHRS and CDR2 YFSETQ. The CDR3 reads CASLGGALDGYTF. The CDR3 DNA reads TGCGCCAGCCTCGGAGGAGCGTTGGACGGCTACACCTTC.

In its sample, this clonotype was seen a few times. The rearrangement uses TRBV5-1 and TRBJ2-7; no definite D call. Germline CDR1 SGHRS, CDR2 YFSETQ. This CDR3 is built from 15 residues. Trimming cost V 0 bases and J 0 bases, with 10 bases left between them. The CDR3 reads CASSLAVTNSYEQYF. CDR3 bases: TGCGCCAGCAGCTTGGCTGTGACAAACTCCTACGAGCAGTACTTC.

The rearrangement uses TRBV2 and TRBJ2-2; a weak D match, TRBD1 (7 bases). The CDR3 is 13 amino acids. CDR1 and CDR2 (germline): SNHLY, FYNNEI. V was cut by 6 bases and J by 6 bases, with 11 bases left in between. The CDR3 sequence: CASRTGTSGELFF. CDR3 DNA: TGTGCCAGCAGGACAGGGACTTCCGGGGAGCTGTTTTTT.

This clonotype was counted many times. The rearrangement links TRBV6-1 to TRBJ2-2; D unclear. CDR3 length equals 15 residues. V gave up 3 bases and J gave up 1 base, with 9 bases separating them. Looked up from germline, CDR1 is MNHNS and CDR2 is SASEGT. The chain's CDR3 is CASSDWSRNTGELFF. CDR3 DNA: TGTGCCAGCAGTGACTGGAGTCGGAACACCGGGGAGCTGTTTTTT.

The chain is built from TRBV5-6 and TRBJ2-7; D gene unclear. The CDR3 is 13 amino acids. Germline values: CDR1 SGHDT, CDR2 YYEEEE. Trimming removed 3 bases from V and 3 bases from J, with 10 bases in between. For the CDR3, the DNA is TGTGCCAGCAGCTCCGGACCTATCTACGAGCAGTACGTC. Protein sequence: CASSSGPIYEQYV.

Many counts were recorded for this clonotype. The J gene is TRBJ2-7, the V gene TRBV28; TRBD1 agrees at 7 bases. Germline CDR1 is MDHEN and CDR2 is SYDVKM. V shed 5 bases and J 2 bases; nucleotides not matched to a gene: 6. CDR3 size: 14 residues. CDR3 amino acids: CASSPRQGAYEQYV. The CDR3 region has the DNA TGTGCCAGCAGTCCACGCCAGGGGGCCTACGAGCAGTACGTC.

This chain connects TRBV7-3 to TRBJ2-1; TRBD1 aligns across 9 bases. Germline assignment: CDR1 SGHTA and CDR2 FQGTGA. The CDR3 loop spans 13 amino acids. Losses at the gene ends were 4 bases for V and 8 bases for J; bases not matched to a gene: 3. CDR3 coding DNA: TGTGCCAGCAGCTCCTGGACAGGGGATGAGCAGTTCTTC. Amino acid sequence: CASSSWTGDEQFF. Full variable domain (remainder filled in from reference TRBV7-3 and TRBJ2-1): GAGVSQTPSNKVTEKGKYVELRCDPISGHTALYWYRQSLGQGPEFLIYFQGTGAADDSGLPNDRFFAVRPEGSVSTLKIQRTERGDSAVYLCASSSWTGDEQFFGPGTRLTVL.

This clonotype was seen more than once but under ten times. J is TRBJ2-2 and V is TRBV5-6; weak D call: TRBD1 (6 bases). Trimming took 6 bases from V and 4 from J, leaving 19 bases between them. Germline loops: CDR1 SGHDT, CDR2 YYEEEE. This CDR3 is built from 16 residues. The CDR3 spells CASTFTTGFFTGELFF. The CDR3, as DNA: TGTGCCAGCACCTTTACCACAGGGTTTTTCACCGGGGAGCTGTTTTTT.

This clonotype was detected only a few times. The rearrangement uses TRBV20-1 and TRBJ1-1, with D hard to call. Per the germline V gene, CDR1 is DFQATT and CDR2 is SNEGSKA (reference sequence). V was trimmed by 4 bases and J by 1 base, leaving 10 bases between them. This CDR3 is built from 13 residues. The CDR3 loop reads CSAMENRNTEAFF. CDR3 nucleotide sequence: TGCAGTGCTATGGAGAACAGGAACACTGAAGCTTTCTTT.

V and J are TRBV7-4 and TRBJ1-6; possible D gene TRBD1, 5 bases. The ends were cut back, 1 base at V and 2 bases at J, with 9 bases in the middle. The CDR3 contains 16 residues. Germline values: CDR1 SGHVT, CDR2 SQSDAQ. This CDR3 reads CASSLVGGAYNSPLHF. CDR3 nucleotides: TGTGCCAGCAGCTTAGTGGGAGGGGCCTATAATTCACCCCTCCACTTT. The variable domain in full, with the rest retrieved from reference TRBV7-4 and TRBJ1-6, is GAGVSQSPRYKVAKRGRDVALRCDSISGHVTLYWYRQTLGQGSEVLTYSQSDAQRDKSGRPSGRFSAERPERSVSTLKIQRTEQGDSAVYLCASSLVGGAYNSPLHFGNGTRLTVT.

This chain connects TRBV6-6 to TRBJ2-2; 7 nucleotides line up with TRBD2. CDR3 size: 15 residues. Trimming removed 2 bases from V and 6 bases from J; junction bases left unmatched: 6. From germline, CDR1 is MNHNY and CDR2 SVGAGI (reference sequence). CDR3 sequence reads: CASSYGGGSSGELFF. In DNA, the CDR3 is TGTGCCAGCAGTTACGGGGGGGGTTCATCCGGGGAGCTGTTTTTT.

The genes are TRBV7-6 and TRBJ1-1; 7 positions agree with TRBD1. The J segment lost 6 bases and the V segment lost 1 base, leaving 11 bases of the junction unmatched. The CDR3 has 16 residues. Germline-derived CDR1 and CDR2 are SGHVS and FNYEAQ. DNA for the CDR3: TGTGCCAGCAGCTTAGGGGAGAACAGGGGTCTGGCTGAAGCTTTCTTT. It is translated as CASSLGENRGLAEAFF.

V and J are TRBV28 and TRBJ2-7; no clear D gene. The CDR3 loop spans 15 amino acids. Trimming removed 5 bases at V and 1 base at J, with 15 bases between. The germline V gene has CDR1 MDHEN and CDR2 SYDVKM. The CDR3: CASSPAPFWSYEQYV. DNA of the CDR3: TGTGCCAGCAGTCCTGCGCCCTTCTGGTCCTACGAGCAGTACGTC.

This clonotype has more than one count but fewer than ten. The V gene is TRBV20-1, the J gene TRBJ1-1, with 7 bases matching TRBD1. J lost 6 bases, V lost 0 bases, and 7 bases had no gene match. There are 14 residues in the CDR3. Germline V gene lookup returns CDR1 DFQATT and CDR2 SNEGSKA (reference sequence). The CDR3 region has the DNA TGCAGTGCTAGAGATCTGACAGGGCGCGCTGAAGCTTTCTTT. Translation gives CSARDLTGRAEAFF.